The 8 T cell receptor beta chains below all came from one sample that was sequenced in a study of cytomegalovirus exposure and HLA in healthy donors. This PCR relied on a set of 60 Vbeta primers and 13 Jbeta primers. TCRdb's table, derived via immunoSEQ multiplex PCR, lists solely in-frame clones and lacks some. The table includes approximately 140,000 clones, around three quarters detected once. The specimen was PBMCs. These receptors were obtained from a man between 35 and 55 years old in good health and CMV-seronegative.

The rearrangement joins TRBV5-4 to TRBJ2-3; 11 nucleotides match TRBD2. The CDR3 has 14 amino acids. Looked up from germline, CDR1 is SGHNT and CDR2 is YYREEE (reference sequence). J lost 6 bases, V lost 4 bases, and 4 bases had no gene match. CDR3 protein: CASSHRTSGDTQYF. In DNA, the CDR3 is TGTGCCAGCAGCCACCGGACTAGCGGGGATACGCAGTATTTT.

CDR3 coding DNA: TGTGCCATCAGTGGGGTAACAGGGTCCACCGGGGAGCTGTTTTTT. Encoded protein: CAISGVTGSTGELFF. The chain combines TRBV10-3 with TRBJ2-2; weak D call: TRBD1 (6 bases). V lost 4 bases to trimming and J lost 4 bases, with 13 bases between them. This CDR3 comprises 15 residues. Germline V gene lookup returns CDR1 ENHRY and CDR2 SYGVKD.

CDR3 sequence (DNA): TGTGCCATCAGTGGCGGGGTCCAAGAGACCCAGTACTTC. This gives the protein CAISGGVQETQYF. The chain employs TRBV10-3 and TRBJ2-5; TRBD2 might be the D (6 bases). This CDR3 is built from 13 residues. The V gene's germline CDR1 is ENHRY and CDR2 SYGVKD. V was pared by 4 bases and J by 1 base, with 7 bases between.

The chain combines TRBV21-1 with TRBJ2-5; the D call of TRBD1 is as the table states it, not checked on the DNA. TRBV21-1 is listed as a pseudogene. The length of the CDR3 is 19 residues. CDR3 protein: CASSKVVGRDRGGQETQYF. The DNA of the CDR3 is TGTGCCAGCAGCAAAGTTGTCGGCAGGGACAGGGGGGGCCAAGAGACCCAGTACTTC.

The chain has TRBV29-1 and TRBJ2-6; D call uncertain. Trimming left V 6 bases short and J 0 bases short, with 6 bases between. This CDR3 has 13 amino acids. CDR1 and CDR2 from the germline V gene are SQVTM and ANQGSEA. The CDR3 sequence: CSVLFSGANVLTF. The CDR3 region has the DNA TGCAGCGTCCTATTCTCTGGGGCCAACGTCCTGACTTTC.

The chain is built from TRBV5-6 and TRBJ2-3; D possibly corresponds to TRBD1 (6 bases). Germline CDR1 and CDR2: SGHDT and YYEEEE. V gave up 6 bases and J gave up 1 base, with 18 bases separating them. The CDR3 is 16 amino acids. DNA of the CDR3: TGTGCCAGCACCGACGGACAGCCGTGGGGCACAGATACGCAGTATTTT. This gives the protein CASTDGQPWGTDTQYF.

This sequence joins TRBV5-4 and TRBJ1-1; D is unresolved. This CDR3 has 11 amino acids. Germline V lookup: CDR1 SGHNT, CDR2 YYREEE (reference sequence). V was pared by 1 base and J by 6 bases, with 4 bases between. The CDR3 here is CASSLSSEAFF. CDR3 bases: TGTGCCAGCAGCTTGTCCTCTGAAGCTTTCTTT.

The rearrangement links TRBV5-6 to TRBJ2-3; D is unresolved. The CDR3 loop spans 14 amino acids. Per germline, CDR1 SGHDT and CDR2 YYEEEE. V was clipped by 3 bases and J by 1 base, with 9 bases between them. This CDR3 reads CASSSTAGTDTQYF. The CDR3 nucleotides read TGTGCCAGCAGCTCTACCGCGGGCACAGATACGCAGTATTTT. The variable domain in full, completed from reference TRBV5-6 and TRBJ2-3, reads DAGVTQSPTHLIKTRGQQVTLRCSPKSGHDTVSWYQQALGQGPQFIFQYYEEEERQRGNFPDRFSGHQFPNYSSELNVNALLLGDSALYLCASSSTAGTDTQYFGPGTRLTVL.